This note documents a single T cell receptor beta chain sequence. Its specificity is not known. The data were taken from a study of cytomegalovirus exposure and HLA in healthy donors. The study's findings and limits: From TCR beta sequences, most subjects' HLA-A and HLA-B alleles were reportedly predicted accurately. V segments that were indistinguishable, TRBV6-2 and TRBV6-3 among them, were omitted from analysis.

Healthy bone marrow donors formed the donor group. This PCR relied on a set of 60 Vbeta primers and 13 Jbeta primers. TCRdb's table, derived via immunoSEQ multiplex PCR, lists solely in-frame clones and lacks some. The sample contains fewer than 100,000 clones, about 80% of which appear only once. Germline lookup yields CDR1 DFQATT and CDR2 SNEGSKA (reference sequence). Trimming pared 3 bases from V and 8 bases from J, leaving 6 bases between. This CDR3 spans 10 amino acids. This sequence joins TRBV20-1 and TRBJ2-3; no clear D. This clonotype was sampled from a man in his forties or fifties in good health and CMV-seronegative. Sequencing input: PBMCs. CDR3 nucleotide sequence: TGCAGTGCTAGTTCGGGTACGCAGTATTTT. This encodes CSASSGTQYF.